This TCR beta chain was documented in a study of blood T cell repertoires in COVID-19. On the study more broadly: Samples came from the United States, Italy and Spain, spanning acute and convalescent COVID-19.

V gave up 0 bases and J gave up 5 bases; unmatched junction bases: 8. Germline CDR1 reads MNHEY; CDR2 reads SVGAGI. The CDR3 length is 16 residues. Data came from immunoSEQ multiplex PCR; TCRdb stores just in-frame clones and leaves some out. This sample has some 120,000 clones; roughly 86% occur once, and the top ten carry around 4.6%. This clone was detected once. The origin of this receptor is a man aged 35 to 55 with acute or convalescent COVID-19. The chain employs TRBV6-5 and TRBJ2-7, with 9 bases that match TRBD2. Specimen: peripheral blood. The CDR3 loop reads CASSYSVGGRGNEQYF. CDR3 nucleotides: TGTGCCAGCAGTTACTCGGTTGGCGGGAGGGGGAACGAGCAGTACTTC.